These 17 T cell receptor beta chains were sequenced from one sample in a study of tumor-infiltrating lymphocytes in primary liver carcinoma. Alongside blood RNA obtained from unsorted whole blood, germline DNA was also extracted. From 500 ng of total RNA, TCR beta-specific cDNA was reverse-transcribed using a constant-region primer. Three-round nested multiplex PCR performed with slightly modified ARM-PCR produced the TCR beta libraries. TRBV1-TRBV30 forward and Cbeta reverse primers drove the first two approximately 10-cycle rounds. One entry per CDR3 protein, called by TCRdb with MiXCR from the multiplex PCR reads. This sample carries 150,000 to 200,000 distinct CDR3 sequences, less than 65% of them seen once, and the ten largest clones take about 7.1%. The specimen sequenced was peripheral blood. These receptors came from a woman aged 60-75 years with primary liver carcinoma and hepatitis B virus infection.

This clonotype was counted at least ten times. The gene calls are TRBV6-5 and TRBJ1-4; no firm D call. Trimming cost V 6 bases and J 3 bases, with 17 bases left between them. Germline CDR1 MNHEY, CDR2 SVGAGI. The CDR3 covers 16 residues. The CDR3 reads CASSRTDASPNEKLFF. The CDR3 nucleotides are TGTGCCAGCAGCCGGACCGACGCTAGCCCTAATGAAAAACTGTTTTTT.

This clonotype was seen many times. This chain joins TRBV29-1 and TRBJ2-3, with TRBD2 matching over 7 bases. Looked up from germline, CDR1 is SQVTM and CDR2 is ANQGSEA. The V gene end was trimmed by 3 bases and the J gene end by 6 bases; junction bases not matched to a gene: 9. CDR3 size: 14 residues. Here the CDR3 DNA reads TGCAGCGTTGAGCCCAGCGGGATAGGGGATACGCAGTATTTT. Translating gives CSVEPSGIGDTQYF.

Remarks on this clonotype: A read error may produce the germline difference seen at one junction end. J is TRBJ2-1 and V is TRBV5-1; the D is unclear. The CDR3 contains 14 residues. Germline CDR1 reads SGHRS; CDR2 reads YFSETQ. The DNA of the CDR3 is TGCGTCAGCAGCTTGATTGAGGCCTACAATGAGCAGTTCTTC. This translates into CVSSLIEAYNEQFF.

This clonotype was recorded many times. The rearrangement joins TRBV10-2 to TRBJ1-1; D not resolved. This CDR3 has 13 residues. Germline-derived CDR1 and CDR2 are WSHSY and SAAADI. V was cut by 6 bases and J by 5 bases, with 13 bases left in between. The CDR3 DNA sequence: TGCGCCAGCAGCGACGGATCCTTAACTGAAGCTTTCTTT. Translating it yields CASSDGSLTEAFF.

This clonotype was seen only once. Relative to the germline gene, one junction end is altered; a read error may explain this. This chain connects TRBV11-2 to TRBJ2-5, with D possibly matching TRBD2 (6 bases). Germline V lookup: CDR1 SGHAT, CDR2 FQNNGV. The CDR3 sequence is 13 residues long. The DNA of the CDR3 is TGTACCAGCAGCCAATGGGGGGATGAGACCCAGTACTTC. Its translation is CTSSQWGDETQYF.

A note on this clonotype: A much more abundant neighbour one base away suggests this may be a read error. The chain uses TRBV6-8 and TRBJ2-5; D is uncertain. This CDR3 comprises 15 residues. Trimming shortened V by 4 bases and J by 2 bases, and 14 bases separated the two germline ends. Germline V lookup: CDR1 MNHGY, CDR2 SAAAGT. Here the CDR3 DNA reads TGTGCCAGCAGTTCCCTAGTGCAGGATCAAGAGACCCAGTACTTC. It translates to CASSSLVQDQETQYF.

This sequence joins TRBV7-9 and TRBJ2-7, with 12 positions matching TRBD2. The CDR3 has 13 amino acids. Germline CDR1 and CDR2: SEHNR and FQNEAQ (reference sequence). With V trimmed by 7 bases and J by 3 bases, 1 base remained unmatched. This chain's CDR3 is CASILAGGYEQYF. CDR3 in DNA: TGTGCCAGCATACTAGCGGGAGGCTACGAGCAGTACTTC. The variable domain in full, with the rest retrieved from reference TRBV7-9 and TRBJ2-7, is DTGVSQNPRHKITKRGQNVTFRCDPISEHNRLYWYRQTLGQGPEFLTYFQNEAQLEKSRLLSDRFSAERPKGSFSTLEIQRTEQGDSAMYLCASILAGGYEQYFGPGTRLTVT.

There are a few counts of this clonotype. One end of the junction varies from germline; a read error may be responsible. The chain is built from TRBV12-3 or TRBV12-4 and TRBJ2-1; a weak D match, TRBD1 (5 bases). This CDR3 spans 15 amino acids. CDR3 sequence reads: CASSRTLSSYKEQFF. CDR3 nucleotide sequence: TGTGCCAGCAGTCGGACACTTAGCTCCTACAAGGAGCAATTCTTC.

For this clonotype: Its ends do not fully match the called genes, so a read error is possible. The chain joins TRBV11-2 to TRBJ2-3; D possibly matches TRBD1 or TRBD2 (7 bases each). The CDR3 length is 15 residues. CDR1 and CDR2 from the germline V gene are SGHAT and FQNNGV. The CDR3 sequence is CASTLGGGSPDTQYF. CDR3 nucleotide sequence: TGTGCCAGCACCTTAGGGGGCGGGAGCCCAGATACGCAGTATTTT.

The table lists this clonotype with many counts. The chain joins TRBV4-2 to TRBJ2-7, with TRBD2 matching 7 bases. The germline CDR1 and CDR2 sequences are LGHNA and YNFKEQ. The CDR3 is 16 residues long. V lost 3 bases and J lost 0; bases outside the gene matches: 8. CDR3 nucleotides: TGTGCCAGCAGCCATGCCTCGGGACTAAACTCCTACGAGCAGTACTTC. Translation gives CASSHASGLNSYEQYF.

V and J are TRBV11-2 and TRBJ1-2, with unresolved D. Deletions cut 8 bases from V and 4 bases from J, with 17 bases between. CDR1 is SGHAT and CDR2 is FQNNGV in the germline V gene. The CDR3 is 14 amino acids. The CDR3 DNA is TGTGCCAGCGACTTAGTAGGCTCGGTCTATGGCTACACCTTC. Protein: CASDLVGSVYGYTF.

This clonotype was recorded a few times. This chain joins TRBV5-1 and TRBJ1-5; D gene ambiguous. The CDR3 totals 14 residues. Per germline, CDR1 SGHRS and CDR2 YFSETQ. V was pared by 4 bases and J by 3 bases, with 11 bases between. CDR3 sequence reads: CASSLGNLNQPQHF. The CDR3 DNA reads as TGCGCCAGCAGCCTCGGGAATCTCAATCAGCCCCAGCATTTT.

This clonotype was seen many times. CDR3 sequence (DNA): TGTGCCTGGAGTGTAATTGGACACCGGGACCGGGGCTACGAGCAGTACTTC. It yields the protein CAWSVIGHRDRGYEQYF. The chain employs TRBV30 and TRBJ2-7; D assignment may be TRBD1 or TRBD2 (5 bases each). CDR1 and CDR2 from the germline V gene are GTSNPN and SVGIG (reference sequence). The CDR3 totals 17 residues. V was cut by 0 bases and J by 3 bases, with 21 bases left in between.

Concerning this clonotype: A much larger clone differs from this one at a single base, so this may be a read error. The chain recombines TRBV5-4 with TRBJ2-3; 9 nucleotides line up with TRBD2. With V trimmed by 5 bases and J by 1 base, 11 bases remained unmatched. The CDR3 extends over 17 amino acids. CDR1 and CDR2 from the germline V gene are SGHNT and YYREEE (reference sequence). The chain's CDR3 is CASRYQLTSGGTDTQYF. DNA for the CDR3: TGTGCCAGCAGGTACCAGCTGACTAGCGGAGGCACAGATACGCAGTATTTT.

This clonotype was counted at least ten times. The CDR3 sequence: CASSQELAAYYNEQFF. In DNA, the CDR3 is TGTGCCAGCAGCCAAGAACTAGCGGCATACTACAATGAGCAGTTCTTC. V is TRBV14 and J is TRBJ2-1; 8 positions match TRBD2. The CDR3 consists of 16 residues. The germline V gene has CDR1 SGHDN and CDR2 FVKESK. V lost 0 bases and J lost 3; bases outside the gene matches: 4. Based on the CDR3 plus reference TRBV14 and TRBJ2-1, the full variable domain is EAGVTQFPSHSVIEKGQTVTLRCDPISGHDNLYWYRRVMGKEIKFLLHFVKESKQDESGMPNNRFLAERTGGTYSTLKVQPAELEDSGVYFCASSQELAAYYNEQFFGPGTRLTVL.

This rearrangement joins TRBV28 to TRBJ2-2; TRBD2 matches at 11 bases. V was pared by 4 bases and J by 3 bases, with 7 bases of the junction left unmatched. This CDR3 has 17 amino acids. Germline V gene sequence: CDR1 MDHEN, CDR2 SYDVKM. The CDR3 coding sequence is TGTGCCAGCAGTTCCCCCACTAGCGGGAGAGACACCGGGGAGCTGTTTTTT. Translated, it gives CASSSPTSGRDTGELFF.

Comments on this clonotype: The germline gene is not matched at one end of the junction; a read error may be the cause. The V gene is TRBV11-2, the J gene TRBJ2-1; D unclear. This CDR3 is 15 amino acids long. Germline V lookup: CDR1 SGHAT, CDR2 FQNNGV. Written as DNA, the CDR3 is TGTGCCAGCAGCTTTCTCCAGAGAAGGTACAATGACCAGTTCTTC. Translated, it gives CASSFLQRRYNDQFF.